This T cell receptor (beta chain) was found in a study of cytomegalovirus exposure and HLA in healthy donors. Although they were nominally healthy when sampled, donors likely had unrecorded immune exposures. PCR used 60 Vbeta primers and 13 Jbeta primers. Clones were read by immunoSEQ multiplex PCR, and TCRdb kept only the in-frame ones, dropping some. The sample lists about 130,000 clones, approximately 82% seen once, with under 1.5% in the top ten. The sequencing input was PBMCs. This sequence originates from a female donor in good health and CMV-seronegative.

CDR3 protein: CASSPPFGGGTDTQYF. CDR3 DNA: TGTGCCAGCAGTCCCCCATTTGGCGGAGGGACAGATACGCAGTATTTT. J is TRBJ2-3 and V is TRBV7-2; a possible D gene is TRBD2 (6 bases). This CDR3 has 16 residues. Germline V CDR1 and CDR2: SGHTA, FQGNSA. V lost 6 bases and J 3 bases, leaving 19 bases between the germline ends.